Listed below are T cell receptor beta chains from one sample, sequenced in a study of T cells in Graves' hyperthyroidism and ophthalmopathy. TCRdb used MiXCR to reprocess the multiplex PCR reads, holding one entry per CDR3 protein. The sample includes roughly 400,000 distinct CDR3 sequences, over 12% seen only once; the top ten take 28%. Sequencing input: blood. The receptors shown here come from a man over 45 with Graves' ophthalmopathy. The CDR3 runs from the conserved cysteine through the conserved F or W. Fields, in order: D gene, CDR3 length, V gene, clone size, J gene, CDR3 protein, CDR3 DNA. The D gene is left open where the match is weak. Not all rows give a size; the values are once, few, many and, for expanded clones, a class.

>NA|13|TRBV28|NA|TRBJ2-7
CADSGTTPYEQYF
TGTGCCGACTCCGGGACGACCCCCTACGAGCAGTACTTC
>NA|14|TRBV7-2|many|TRBJ2-5
CASSLDPRKETQYF
TGTGCCAGCAGCTTAGACCCCAGGAAAGAGACCCAGTACTTC
>NA|14|TRBV5-1|many|TRBJ2-7
CASSLAGPGDEQYF
TGCGCCAGCAGCTTGGCAGGGCCTGGCGACGAGCAGTACTTC
>TRBD1|16|TRBV20-1|few|TRBJ2-4
CSARPDREIGKNIQYF
TGCAGTGCTAGACCGGACAGGGAGATAGGCAAAAACATTCAGTACTTC
>NA|12|TRBV19|NA|TRBJ2-2
CASSISPWELFF
TGTGCCAGTAGTATTAGTCCCTGGGAGCTGTTTTTT
>NA|13|TRBV28|few|TRBJ1-1
CASSPGGETEAFF
TGTGCCAGCAGCCCGGGGGGAGAGACTGAAGCTTTCTTT
>NA|18|TRBV4-2|NA|TRBJ1-6
CASSQDPGTRAYNSPLHF
TGTGCCAGCAGCCAAGACCCTGGGACAAGAGCCTATAATTCACCCCTCCACTTT
>TRBD2|18|TRBV7-9|many|TRBJ2-7
CASSATRGSGRAIREQYF
TGTGCCAGCAGCGCAACGAGAGGTAGCGGGAGGGCCATACGCGAGCAGTACTTC
>NA|14|TRBV5-5|NA|TRBJ2-5
CASSQTGNQETQYF
TGTGCCAGCAGCCAAACAGGGAATCAAGAGACCCAGTACTTC
>NA|14|TRBV29-1|many|TRBJ2-1
CSVSDYDRSNEQFF
TGCAGCGTTTCCGACTACGATCGGTCCAATGAGCAGTTCTTC
>NA|11|TRBV5-1|many|TRBJ2-1
CASSLDNEQFF
TGCGCCAGCAGCTTGGACAATGAGCAGTTCTTC
>NA|17|TRBV20-1|many|TRBJ2-4
CSARLPIGGRAKNIQYF
TGCAGTGCTAGACTTCCTATTGGGGGTCGAGCCAAAAACATTCAGTACTTC
>TRBD1|14|TRBV6-1|few|TRBJ1-4
CASSGTGTNEKLFF
TGTGCCAGCAGTGGGACAGGGACTAATGAAAAACTGTTTTTT
>NA|13|TRBV6-5|NA|TRBJ1-1
CASSYLGGAEAFF
TGTGCCAGCAGTTACTTGGGGGGGGCTGAAGCTTTCTTT
>NA|15|TRBV6-1|many|TRBJ1-1
CASSEIPGMNTEAFF
TGTGCCAGCAGTGAAATCCCAGGGATGAACACTGAAGCTTTCTTT
>NA|18|TRBV6-1|many|TRBJ1-1
CASSENWVGGRRNTEAFF
TGTGCCAGCAGTGAAAATTGGGTAGGCGGGCGTCGGAACACTGAAGCTTTCTTT
>TRBD1|18|TRBV5-1|NA|TRBJ2-7
CASRQTTTGTLSSYEQYF
TGCGCCAGCAGACAAACGACGACAGGGACCCTAAGCTCCTACGAGCAGTACTTC
>TRBD2|15|TRBV10-3|many|TRBJ2-1
CAISALAVKPVEQFF
TGTGCCATCAGTGCACTAGCGGTTAAACCGGTAGAGCAGTTCTTC
>NA|14|TRBV20-1|few|TRBJ1-3
CSARASAGTNTIYF
TGCAGTGCTAGAGCTTCGGCGGGGACTAACACCATATATTTT
>TRBD2|20|TRBV28|NA|TRBJ2-5
CASSFLGSASGSGDQETQYF
TGTGCCAGCAGTTTCCTTGGTTCGGCTAGCGGGAGTGGGGATCAAGAGACCCAGTACTTC
>TRBD1|15|TRBV29-1|many|TRBJ1-2
CSVGPGQRSNYGYTF
TGCAGCGTTGGCCCGGGACAGAGATCTAACTATGGCTACACCTTC
>NA|14|TRBV4-1|NA|TRBJ2-5
CASSQPGVQETQYF
TGCGCCAGCAGCCAACCGGGAGTCCAAGAGACCCAGTACTTC
>TRBD2|16|TRBV11-2|once|TRBJ2-1
CASSDRGTSGSREQFF
TGTGCCAGCAGCGACCGAGGGACTAGCGGGAGTCGTGAGCAGTTCTTC
>TRBD2|13|TRBV12-3/TRBV12-4|many|TRBJ2-1
CASSYGRANEQFF
TGTGCCAGCAGTTACGGGAGGGCCAATGAGCAGTTCTTC
>NA|14|TRBV2|many|TRBJ2-3
CASSEARGTDTQYF
TGTGCCAGCAGTGAAGCCCGGGGCACAGATACGCAGTATTTT
>TRBD1|16|TRBV28|many|TRBJ2-5
CASTQSGQPRVETQYF
TGTGCCAGCACACAATCGGGACAGCCTAGGGTTGAGACCCAGTACTTC
>TRBD2|16|TRBV12-3/TRBV12-4|NA|TRBJ2-5
CASSWGSGVYQETQYF
TGTGCCAGCAGTTGGGGTAGCGGGGTCTACCAAGAGACCCAGTACTTC
>TRBD2|15|TRBV9|NA|TRBJ2-1
CASTRSGREDNEQFF
TGTGCCAGCACCCGTAGCGGGAGGGAGGACAATGAGCAGTTCTTC
>NA|15|TRBV11-2|many|TRBJ2-5
CASSLGTRAIETQYF
TGTGCCAGCAGCTTAGGGACCCGGGCCATCGAGACCCAGTACTTC
>TRBD2|15|TRBV11-3|many|TRBJ2-5
CASSLAGGSQETQYF
TGTGCCAGCAGCCTAGCGGGAGGCTCCCAAGAGACCCAGTACTTC
>TRBD1|14|TRBV2|many|TRBJ1-1
CASREDRGGTEAFF
TGTGCCAGCAGGGAAGACAGGGGAGGCACTGAAGCTTTCTTT
>TRBD1|14|TRBV20-1|many|TRBJ2-7
CSAIPGQGAYEQYF
TGCAGTGCTATACCGGGACAGGGGGCCTACGAGCAGTACTTC
>TRBD2|14|TRBV24-1|few|TRBJ2-1
CATGEAGGSNEQFF
TGTGCCACCGGAGAGGCGGGAGGGTCCAATGAGCAGTTCTTC
>TRBD2|13|TRBV20-1|few|TRBJ2-7
CSAHVLAGELQYF
TGCAGTGCCCACGTGCTAGCGGGAGAGTTGCAGTACTTC
>TRBD2|20|TRBV7-6|many|TRBJ2-2
CASSLAWGLAGGPEDGELFF
TGTGCCAGCAGCTTAGCGTGGGGACTGGCGGGAGGCCCCGAGGACGGGGAGCTGTTTTTT
>NA|15|TRBV6-9|NA|TRBJ2-2
CASSYPTGPTGELFF
TGTGCCAGCAGTTACCCTACCGGGCCGACCGGGGAGCTGTTTTTT
>TRBD2|15|TRBV6-1|few|TRBJ2-1
CASPKRGEGMHEQFF
TGTGCCAGCCCTAAGCGCGGGGAGGGTATGCATGAGCAGTTCTTC
>NA|14|TRBV12-3/TRBV12-4|few|TRBJ2-7
CASSFRGHSYEQYF
TGTGCCAGCAGTTTTAGGGGCCACTCCTACGAGCAGTACTTC
>TRBD2|15|TRBV27|many|TRBJ2-1
CASSLKRGSYNEQFF
TGTGCCAGCAGTTTAAAGCGGGGATCCTACAATGAGCAGTTCTTC
>TRBD1|16|TRBV24-1|NA|TRBJ1-1
CATSSRAGTGKSEAFF
TGTGCCACCAGTTCAAGAGCCGGGACAGGGAAGTCTGAAGCTTTCTTT
>TRBD1|16|TRBV5-1|NA|TRBJ2-3
CASSLKSGGEADTQYF
TGCGCCAGCAGCTTAAAATCAGGGGGCGAAGCAGATACGCAGTATTTT
>NA|13|TRBV20-1|many|TRBJ2-5
CSVTGTHQETQYF
TGCAGTGTAACCGGGACTCACCAAGAGACCCAGTACTTC
>TRBD1|13|TRBV29-1|few|TRBJ2-1
CSAPRDRGNEQFF
TGCAGCGCCCCCCGGGACAGGGGCAATGAGCAGTTCTTC
>NA|15|TRBV18|many|TRBJ1-2
CASSPMDSPERGYTF
TGTGCCAGCTCACCAATGGACAGTCCGGAGCGTGGCTACACCTTC
>NA|14|TRBV15|many|TRBJ2-2
CATSGGSFTGELFF
TGTGCCACCAGCGGTGGGAGTTTCACCGGGGAGCTGTTTTTT
>NA|16|TRBV6-1|many|TRBJ1-6
CASRAVEVGAKSPLHF
TGTGCCAGCAGGGCAGTCGAGGTGGGGGCAAAGTCACCCCTCCACTTT
>TRBD1|13|TRBV11-3|NA|TRBJ1-2
CASSSGTAYGYTF
TGTGCCAGCAGCTCAGGGACAGCCTATGGCTACACCTTC
>NA|15|TRBV9|NA|TRBJ2-7
CASSEHDSGAHEQYF
TGTGCCAGCAGCGAGCACGATTCGGGTGCCCACGAGCAGTACTTC
>NA|13|TRBV20-1|many|TRBJ2-3
CSASGTNRDTQYF
TGCAGTGCTAGCGGCACAAATCGAGATACGCAGTATTTT
>TRBD2|16|TRBV11-1|NA|TRBJ2-1
CASSTGLARAYNEQFF
TGTGCCAGCAGCACGGGACTAGCGCGGGCCTACAATGAGCAGTTCTTC
>NA|14|TRBV15|NA|TRBJ2-2
CASTGAENTGELFF
TGTGCCTCTACGGGCGCGGAGAACACCGGGGAGCTGTTTTTT
>TRBD1|15|TRBV5-4|NA|TRBJ2-2
CASSLADRDTGELFF
TGTGCCAGCAGCTTGGCGGACAGGGACACCGGGGAGCTGTTTTTT
>NA|14|TRBV7-9|few|TRBJ1-6
CASRSGNYNSPLHF
TGTGCCAGCAGATCCGGGAATTATAATTCACCCCTCCACTTT